The sample holds many counts of the clone carrying this T cell receptor beta chain. Its antigen remains unknown. The data were taken from a study of molecular identifiers for immune sequencing clone quantification. Naive CD8 T cells were sorted as CD8+CD4-CCR7+CD45RA+. Per the germline V gene, CDR1 is MNHEY and CDR2 is SVGAGI. The V end lost 2 bases, the J end lost 4 bases, and 12 bases lay between the germline ends. The CDR3 is made up of 15 amino acids. Study outcomes and limitations: Spiked Jurkat TCR RNA equivalent to one cell reportedly surfaced among over 850,000 naive cells. Because of identical TCR molecules sharing a barcode, sizes of highly expanded clones could be underestimated.

The use of previously described methods and listed TCR primers produced the bulk TCR libraries. MiXCR, applied by TCRdb to the PCR reads, yields one record per CDR3 protein. The table lists hundreds of thousands of distinct CDR3 sequences, less than 30% of them singletons, with about 0.84% in the top ten. This sequence joins TRBV6-5 and TRBJ2-1; no clear D. Sequences were obtained from naive CD8+ T cells from blood, with Jurkat cell RNA spiked in. Subset specified: FACS-sorted CD8+CD4-CCR7+CD45RA+ naive T cells. This clonotype was obtained from a human donor in good health. Some libraries in this study had Jurkat cell RNA spiked in. In DNA, the CDR3 is TGTGCCAGCAGTTACGGAGAAAACGGTTACAATGAGCAGTTCTTC. Protein: CASSYGENGYNEQFF.